Sequencing of this T cell receptor beta chain was carried out in a study of T cells in lung cancer brain metastases (dated by TCRdb to 2016 to 2019). With regard to the full study: Of the 20 to 25 patients, fewer than 18 had a history of tobacco use, with a median of 40 pack-years. Most of the roughly 20 patients received no interval therapy between primary and metastasis resection. The primary and brain metastasis specimens were acquired a median of roughly 46 weeks apart. In this study, the TCR beta CDR3 repertoires of fully resected primary non-small cell lung cancers were compared with those of paired brain metastases. The cohort comprised some 20 patients contributing roughly 40 specimens, one primary lung lesion and one brain metastasis each. Patients had a median age at first diagnosis of more than 55 years, with about nine males and eleven to twelve females. Primary and metastatic specimens both had an average DNA integrity number of roughly 4, with no significant difference between the two sites. What the research found in general, with its limitations: Most clones were found to be lesion-specific, and limited overlap was observed between paired lesions (mean Morisita index around 0.24). Significantly fewer unique productive clones were found in brain metastases than in paired primaries (median around 1,400 versus 4,600). Retrieval of the complete infiltrating T cell repertoire may have been prevented by DNA fragmentation in FFPE samples. The study could not control for the effects of preoperative corticosteroids on T cell infiltration in brain metastases. The ten most abundant clones accounted for a significantly larger fraction of the repertoire in brain metastases than in primaries, which suggests clonal expansion.

Resection was performed in the patients for synchronous oligometastatic disease or for delayed recurrence of a solitary brain metastasis. To avoid including cancers other than NSCLC, any patient with a history of multiple malignancies was excluded. Tumor areas were macrodissected from a few deparaffinized 7.5 to 10 um unstained sections under guidance from marked H&E slides. Every specimen was formalin-fixed and paraffin-embedded (FFPE). The AllPrep DNA/RNA FFPE Kit was used to extract genomic DNA. V loses 2 bases of germline sequence and J loses 4 bases, and the interval between the two ends is 7 bases. CDR3 length: 13 amino acids, cysteine to phenylalanine. Left in the record is the CDR3 DNA by itself, 39 bases read in frame from the first base. According to the germline V gene, CDR1 reads SGHTA and CDR2 reads FQGNSA. On this clone: Its recognized antigen is unknown. No base quality information exists; no much larger clone differs at one position.

Each sample received between roughly 2 and 5 ug of genomic DNA as input, and paired samples received equal DNA input. TCR beta libraries were constructed with the immunoSEQ hsTCRbeta Kit, which uses multiplexed V and J gene primers in two PCR steps. Pooled libraries with positive and negative controls were sequenced on an Illumina MiSeq using a 100-cycle paired-end protocol. The authors processed their data as follows. The immunoSEQ vendor processed the raw data into normalized, annotated TCR beta repertoire reports. Richness was defined as unique clones by nucleotide sequence, with iChao1 and Efron-Thisted estimators extrapolating total richness. To characterize and compare the paired lesions, the analysis used Pielou's evenness, Simpson's index, the proportional abundance of the top-ten clones, and the Morisita overlap index. TCRdb retrieved this table from immuneACCESS and kept in-frame rearrangements only. Not all clones are present; in checked studies, unresolved V genes account for under half, and no reason is known for the remainder. D and trimming come from the DNA, and the V and J calls and clone size come from that table. Here the sample has some 2,200 clones; about 90% occur a single time. Clones ranked in the top ten supply under 4% of the sample.

The origin of this receptor is a man between 65 and 79 years old with non-small cell lung cancer. The sequencing input was tumor tissue from the primary lung tumor. The intended sense of this specimen's cell subset or site label: primary lung cancer lesion. Here the chain combines TRBV7-2 and TRBJ2-3; the D gene cannot be named for sure. In nucleotides, the sequence is TGTGCCAGCAGCTTACTATCGTCAGATACGCAGTATTTT. It codes for CASSLLSSDTQYF.